This T cell receptor (beta chain) was captured in a study of regulatory T cells in long-lasting Graves disease. The CDR3 sequence is 17 residues long. The germline V gene has CDR1 SGHTA and CDR2 FQGNSA. V shed 6 bases and J shed 0 bases, with 15 bases lying between them. Described time point: newly diagnosed GD, antithyroid drugs for less than 3 months. Generation of the TCR library employed RNA extracted from PBMCs. This clonotype has at least ten counts. iRepertoire HTBI primers and Arm-PCR of CDR3 regions built TCR beta libraries. MiXCR, run by TCRdb on the multiplex PCR reads, gives a single entry per CDR3 protein. The top ten hold about 8.3% of the sample, which has roughly 560,000 distinct CDR3 sequences, 12% seen once. These same records also appear under a second study, on T cells in Graves' hyperthyroidism and ophthalmopathy. As that report states: With a duration under 2 months, the hyperthyroidism was newly diagnosed in patients aged 18 to 65. With the HTBI primer set, the TCR CDR3 went through a first round of RT-PCR.

The input for sequencing was peripheral blood mononuclear cells (PBMCs), taken at new diagnosis, from a patient treated with antithyroid drugs. This sequence was found in a woman aged 25 to 45 with Graves disease. The V gene is TRBV7-2, the J gene TRBJ1-6; D is unresolved. This CDR3 reads CASSWAPLGSYNSPLHF. The DNA of the CDR3 is TGTGCCAGCAGTTGGGCGCCCCTCGGCTCCTATAATTCACCCCTCCACTTT.